The text below deals with one T cell receptor beta chain. Naive CD8 isolation took CD45RO-negative cells positively selected for CCR7 and excluded terminally differentiated effector memory CD45RA+ cells. Clones were read by immunoSEQ multiplex PCR, and TCRdb kept only the in-frame ones, dropping some. Here the sample spans hundreds of thousands of clones, around 92% being singletons. The CDR3 covers 13 residues. V was cut by 4 bases and J by 2 bases, with 9 bases left in between. From germline, CDR1 is MNHEY and CDR2 SMNVEV (reference sequence). This sample was taken from a study of shared clonotypes between healthy human individuals.

What was sequenced was naive CD8+ T cells sorted from blood. This receptor was taken from a man younger than 45 in good health. The chain uses TRBV27 and TRBJ2-7; D is unclear. The chain's CDR3 is CASSSSPPYEQYF. Written as DNA, the CDR3 is TGTGCCAGCAGTTCATCTCCTCCCTACGAGCAGTACTTC.